Listed here are 21 T cell receptor beta chains from one sample, sequenced in a study of Graves' ophthalmopathy and Graves' hyperthyroidism. For repertoire sequencing, the TCR beta CDR3 regions were amplified from RNA transcripts. A first-round RT-PCR used HTBI primers, followed by a second-round multiplex PCR. A single record per CDR3 protein comes from TCRdb applying MiXCR to the multiplex PCR reads. Of more than 300,000 distinct CDR3 sequences listed, just over 15% were seen once; the top ten hold roughly 7%. Source material: peripheral blood. These receptor sequences come from a woman aged 18 to 35 with stable Graves' hyperthyroidism.

This clonotype came up many times. CDR3 nucleotides: TGTGCCGGATCAAAGGGCAATCAGCCCCAGCATTTT. As protein: CAGSKGNQPQHF. The J gene is TRBJ1-5, the V gene TRBV6-1; D gene ambiguous. CDR1 is MNHNS and CDR2 is SASEGT in the germline V gene. Trimming removed 11 bases at V and 2 bases at J, with 10 bases between. CDR3 size: 12 residues.

J is TRBJ2-7 and V is TRBV6-1, with D unresolved. V dropped 5 bases and J dropped 2 bases, with 10 bases sitting between them. This CDR3 is built from 13 residues. Germline loops: CDR1 MNHNS, CDR2 SASEGT. Written as DNA, the CDR3 is TGTGCCAGCAGTCTCTTCCAGACCTACGAGCAGTACTTC. Translation gives CASSLFQTYEQYF.

In the case of this clonotype: Sequence at one end of the junction differs from germline and may be a read error. The V gene is TRBV6-1, the J gene TRBJ2-7; possibly TRBD1 for D (5 bases). The CDR3 consists of 14 residues. Germline V lookup: CDR1 MNHNS, CDR2 SASEGT. The CDR3 protein is CASSDTAGSYDQYF. The CDR3 DNA is TGTGCCAGCAGTGATACCGCAGGGTCCTACGATCAGTACTTC.

This clonotype was seen repeatedly, ten times or more. The chain combines TRBV12-5 with TRBJ2-6; tentative D call: TRBD2 (6 bases). Looked up from germline, CDR1 is LGHNT and CDR2 is FRNRAP. This CDR3 has 19 amino acids. The V end was cut by 5 bases, the J end by 2 bases, with 22 bases between. In nucleotides, the CDR3 is TGTGCTAGTGGTCTGCGAAAGGCAGGGAGGTATACTGGGGCCAACGTCCTGACTTTC. The encoded protein is CASGLRKAGRYTGANVLTF.

This clonotype was seen at least ten times. This chain connects TRBV18 to TRBJ1-6; D call uncertain. This CDR3 has 14 amino acids. Trimming stripped 3 bases from V and 9 bases from J, with 12 bases between. CDR1 and CDR2 from the germline V gene are KGHSH and LQKENI. The CDR3 here is CASSPEGIRSPLHF. The CDR3 DNA reads TGTGCCAGCTCACCGGAGGGTATACGTTCACCCCTCCACTTT.

This clonotype was observed at least ten times. The chain's CDR3 is CASSQYSGGRQETQYF. The DNA for the CDR3 is TGTGCCAGCAGCCAATATAGCGGGGGGAGACAAGAGACCCAGTACTTC. The rearrangement joins TRBV3-1 to TRBJ2-5; TRBD2 matches 10 bases. V lost 2 bases, J lost 2 bases, and 5 bases stayed unmatched. Germline assignment: CDR1 LGHDT and CDR2 YNNKEL (reference sequence). The CDR3 totals 16 residues.

This sequence joins TRBV19 and TRBJ1-2; D ambiguous. This CDR3 has 14 residues. Germline V gene data show CDR1 as LNHDA and CDR2 as SQIVND (reference sequence). Between the trimmed V and J ends, which lost 7 bases and 0 bases, there was a span of 12 bases. The CDR3 region is CASTPDVANYGYTF. The DNA of the CDR3 is TGTGCCAGTACCCCGGACGTGGCTAACTATGGCTACACCTTC.

The sample holds many counts of this clonotype. The chain carries TRBV6-1 and TRBJ1-5; the D is unclear. Trimming left V 2 bases short and J 3 bases short, with 5 bases between. CDR1 and CDR2 (germline): MNHNS, SASEGT. This CDR3 is built from 13 residues. This chain's CDR3 is CASSEWINQPQHF. CDR3 DNA sequence: TGTGCCAGCAGTGAATGGATCAATCAGCCCCAGCATTTT.

This clonotype was counted ten times or more. This rearrangement joins TRBV12-3 or TRBV12-4 to TRBJ1-1; possible D gene TRBD1, 5 bases. Trimming removed 6 bases from V and 2 bases from J, with 16 bases in between. The CDR3 runs 15 residues. The CDR3 region is CASRPRLGDNTEAFF. CDR3 in DNA: TGTGCCAGCAGACCTCGATTGGGGGATAACACTGAAGCTTTCTTT.

This clonotype was seen at least ten times. V gene TRBV19 combines with J gene TRBJ2-6; the D is unclear. The germline V gene encodes CDR1 LNHDA and CDR2 SQIVND (reference sequence). There are 15 residues in the CDR3. The V and J ends lost 0 bases and 4 bases respectively, with 7 bases between them. The CDR3 loop is CASSIDRSGANVLTF. CDR3 coding DNA: TGTGCCAGTAGTATAGATCGTTCCGGGGCCAACGTCCTGACTTTC.

This clonotype came up many times. The chain links TRBV6-1 to TRBJ1-1, with TRBD1 matching 11 bases. Germline V gene sequence: CDR1 MNHNS, CDR2 SASEGT. V trimming: 11 bases; J trimming: 1 base; junction bases outside the gene matches: 3. The CDR3 spans 13 residues. The CDR3, as DNA: TGTGCCGGACAGGGGGCATGGAACACTGAAGCTTTCTTT. It specifies CAGQGAWNTEAFF.

This clonotype was observed at least ten times. V usage is TRBV20-1 and J usage is TRBJ2-5, with D uncertain. V dropped 0 bases and J dropped 2 bases, with 7 bases sitting between them. CDR1 and CDR2 (germline): DFQATT, SNEGSKA (reference sequence). This CDR3 spans 13 amino acids. The CDR3 DNA sequence: TGCAGTGCTAGAGATCGGAGTCAAGAGACCCAGTACTTC. As protein: CSARDRSQETQYF.

The rearrangement joins TRBV2 to TRBJ2-7; no definite D call. This CDR3 is built from 13 residues. Per the germline V gene, CDR1 is SNHLY and CDR2 is FYNNEI. The CDR3 DNA is TGTGCCAGCTGTGAAGGATGGTCCTACGAGCAGTACGTC. Translating gives CASCEGWSYEQYV.

In its sample, this clonotype was seen many times. J is TRBJ1-2 and V is TRBV2; 9 nucleotides match TRBD1. Germline loops: CDR1 SNHLY, CDR2 FYNNEI. With V trimmed by 7 bases and J by 6 bases, 12 bases remained unmatched. The CDR3 has 15 amino acids. The CDR3 spells CASKLQGAPEDGYTF. The DNA of the CDR3 is TGTGCCAGCAAACTACAGGGGGCCCCAGAGGATGGCTACACCTTC.

The table lists this clonotype with many counts. This may arise from a read error, as a much more abundant clone is one base away. V usage is TRBV6-1 and J usage is TRBJ1-6, with a weak D call TRBD1 (5 bases). The germline CDR1 and CDR2 sequences are MNHNS and SASEGT. The CDR3 contains 15 residues. CDR3 DNA sequence: TGTGCCAGCAGCGGGGGAGGTTTCATGGATTCACACCTCCACTTT. As protein: CASSGGGFMDSHLHF.

This clonotype was observed many times. V is TRBV6-1 and J is TRBJ1-1; the D is unclear. Germline V gene data show CDR1 as MNHNS and CDR2 as SASEGT. V was clipped by 6 bases and J by 4 bases, with 12 bases between them. The length of the CDR3 is 13 residues. CDR3 sequence: CASRVNWGTEAFF. For the CDR3, the DNA is TGTGCCAGCAGGGTTAATTGGGGCACTGAAGCTTTCTTT.

At least ten counts were recorded for this clonotype. This could be a read error, since a much larger clone is one nucleotide away. The chain carries TRBV12-3 or TRBV12-4 and TRBJ1-1; possibly TRBD1 for D (6 bases). The ends were cut back, 5 bases at V and 10 bases at J, with 14 bases in the middle. The CDR3 is made up of 12 amino acids. The CDR3 DNA reads as TGTGCCAGCAGTACAGGGATAGGTGGAGCTTTCTTT. Translating it yields CASSTGIGGAFF.

This clonotype has ten or more counts. The chain is built from TRBV24-1 and TRBJ1-2, with D maybe TRBD1 (6 bases). This CDR3 is 14 amino acids long. Per the germline V gene, CDR1 is KGHDR and CDR2 is SFDVKD. Trimming took 1 base from V and 7 from J, leaving 12 bases between them. CDR3 nucleotide sequence: TGTGCCACCAGTGATTTTGGGGGCAGAAGTGGCTACACCTTC. This sequence encodes CATSDFGGRSGYTF.

The chain carries TRBV11-1 and TRBJ2-1; D is possibly TRBD1 (5 bases). Deletions cut 6 bases from V and 8 bases from J, with 20 bases between. Germline values: CDR1 SGHAT, CDR2 FQDESV (reference sequence). CDR3 length: 15 amino acids. The CDR3 loop reads CASSSRDSVGYEQFF. The CDR3 DNA follows: TGTGCCAGCAGTTCACGAGACAGTGTAGGTTATGAGCAGTTCTTC. Full variable domain (missing parts from reference TRBV11-1 and TRBJ2-1): EAEVAQSPRYKITEKSQAVAFWCDPISGHATLYWYRQILGQGPELLVQFQDESVVDDSQLPKDRFSAERLKGVDSTLKIQPAELGDSAMYLCASSSRDSVGYEQFFGPGTRLTVL.

This clonotype was recorded many times. The chain carries TRBV4-1 and TRBJ1-1; D is ambiguous. From germline, CDR1 is MGHRA and CDR2 YSYEKL. The CDR3 consists of 18 residues. Deletions cut 4 bases from V and 1 base from J, with 22 bases between. The CDR3 spells CASSRKITGLPANTEAFF. The CDR3 DNA reads TGCGCCAGCAGCCGCAAGATAACGGGATTGCCGGCGAACACTGAAGCTTTCTTT.

This clonotype was recorded at least ten times. V usage is TRBV12-3 or TRBV12-4 and J usage is TRBJ1-1; possibly TRBD1 for D (6 bases). CDR3 length equals 13 residues. Trimming left V 1 base short and J 7 bases short, with 10 bases between. The CDR3 DNA reads TGTGCCAGCAGTTTAGGGGGGCAAATTGAAGCTTTCTTT. Protein: CASSLGGQIEAFF.